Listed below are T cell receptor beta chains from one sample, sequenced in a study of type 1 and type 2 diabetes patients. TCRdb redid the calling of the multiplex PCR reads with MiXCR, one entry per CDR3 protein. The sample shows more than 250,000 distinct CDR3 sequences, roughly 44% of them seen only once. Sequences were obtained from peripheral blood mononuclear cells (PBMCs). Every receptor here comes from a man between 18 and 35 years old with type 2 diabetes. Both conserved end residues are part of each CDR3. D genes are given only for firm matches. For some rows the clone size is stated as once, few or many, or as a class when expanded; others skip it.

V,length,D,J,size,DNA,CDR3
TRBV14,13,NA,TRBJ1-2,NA,TGTGCCAGCAGCCAAGGAGGGCTCTATGGCTACACCTTC,CASSQGGLYGYTF
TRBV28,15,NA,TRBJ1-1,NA,TGTGCCAGCAGCCTAATCACAGTTCTGAACACTGAAGCTTTCTTT,CASSLITVLNTEAFF
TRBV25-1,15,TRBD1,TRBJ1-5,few,TGTGCCAGCAGTGGGGCAGGGGGCTTCAATCAGCCCCAGCATTTT,CASSGAGGFNQPQHF
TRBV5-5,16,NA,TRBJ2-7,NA,TGTGCCAGCAGCCCATCTACGGCAGACAAATATTACGAGCAGTACTTC,CASSPSTADKYYEQYF
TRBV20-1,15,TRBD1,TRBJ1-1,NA,TGCAGTGCTAGTTCCGCCAGGGGGCGATTGACTGAAGCTTTCTTT,CSASSARGRLTEAFF
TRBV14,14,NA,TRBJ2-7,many,TGTGCCAGCAGCCAAGTAGACTTGGGGGACGAGCAGTACTTC,CASSQVDLGDEQYF
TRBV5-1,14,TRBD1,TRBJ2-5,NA,TGCGCCAGCAGCACGGCAGGGGGCCAAGAGACCCAGTACTTC,CASSTAGGQETQYF
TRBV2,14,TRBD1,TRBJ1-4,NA,TGTGCCAGCAGTTGGGACAGGGAGGATGAAAAACTGTTTTTT,CASSWDREDEKLFF
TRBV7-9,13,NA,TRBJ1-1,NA,TGTGCCAGCAGCTTTGTTTCGGGCCCTGAAGCTTTCTTT,CASSFVSGPEAFF
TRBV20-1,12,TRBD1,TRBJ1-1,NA,TGCAAGCTAGGACAGGGGGACACTGAAGCTTTCTTT,CKLGQGDTEAFF
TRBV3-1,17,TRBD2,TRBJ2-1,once,TGTGCCAGCAGCCAGGTAGCGGGCCGCCCAGCCTACAATGAGCAGTTCTTC,CASSQVAGRPAYNEQFF
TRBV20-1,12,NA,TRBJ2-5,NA,TGCAGTGCTCCACAGGGAGAGGAGACCCAGTACTTC,CSAPQGEETQYF
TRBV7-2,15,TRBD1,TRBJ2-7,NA,TGTGCCAGCAGCACCCCCGGGACAGGGGGCTACGAGCAGTACTTC,CASSTPGTGGYEQYF
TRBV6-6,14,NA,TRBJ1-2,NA,TGTGCCAGCAGCTCCCACCTCCGAATCGGAAGCTACACCTTC,CASSSHLRIGSYTF
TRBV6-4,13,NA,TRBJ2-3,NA,TGTGCCAGCAGTGACTCGACCACAGATACGCGGTATTTT,CASSDSTTDTRYF
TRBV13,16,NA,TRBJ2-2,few,TGTGCCAGCAGCTTTGGGGCTAGCATCAACACCGGGGAGCTGTTTTTT,CASSFGASINTGELFF
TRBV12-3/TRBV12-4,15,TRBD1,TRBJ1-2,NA,TGTGCCAGCAGTTCCACTGGTAGGGACAGCGCTGGCTACACCTTC,CASSSTGRDSAGYTF
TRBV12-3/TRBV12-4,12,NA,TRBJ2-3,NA,TGTGCCAGCAGTTGGAGAACGGATACGCAGTATTTT,CASSWRTDTQYF
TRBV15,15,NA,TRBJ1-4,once,TGTGCCACCAGCACCCAATTGGGGGGCGGTGAAAAACTGTTTTTT,CATSTQLGGGEKLFF
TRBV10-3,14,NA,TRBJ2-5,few,TGTGCCATCAGTGAAAAGGGGTCCTTCGGGACCCAGTACTTC,CAISEKGSFGTQYF
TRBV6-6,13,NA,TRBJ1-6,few,TGTGCCAGCGGAATTGAGGGTGATTCACCCCTCCACTTT,CASGIEGDSPLHF
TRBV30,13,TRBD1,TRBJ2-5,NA,TGTGCCTGGACTCGGGACAGCGAGGAGACCCAGTACTTC,CAWTRDSEETQYF
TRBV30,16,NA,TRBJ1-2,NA,TGTGCCTGGAGTCCAACAGGGTTTGTTAATAACTATGGCTACACCTTC,CAWSPTGFVNNYGYTF
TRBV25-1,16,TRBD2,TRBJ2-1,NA,TGTGCCAGCAGTGAAGAGATAGGGCGGGAGAACGGTGAGCAGTTCTTC,CASSEEIGRENGEQFF
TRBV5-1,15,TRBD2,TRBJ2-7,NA,TGCGCCAGCAGCTTACTAGCGGGGGGTTACTACGAGCAGTACTTC,CASSLLAGGYYEQYF
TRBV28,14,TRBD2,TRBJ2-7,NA,TGTGCCAGCAGACCTAGCGGAGCCAGCTACGAGCAGTACTTC,CASRPSGASYEQYF
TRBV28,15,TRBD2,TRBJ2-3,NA,TGTGCCAGCAGTTCCCCTAGCGGGACGACAGATACGCAGTATTTT,CASSSPSGTTDTQYF
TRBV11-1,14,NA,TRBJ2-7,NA,TGTGCCAGCAGCCCCCAAGCGGATCTCTACGAGCAGTACTTC,CASSPQADLYEQYF
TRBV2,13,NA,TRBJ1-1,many,TGTGCCGTAAGGCAGGACAGAAACACTGAAGCTTTCTTT,CAVRQDRNTEAFF
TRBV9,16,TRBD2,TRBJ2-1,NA,TGTGCCAGCAGCCCAACAACTAGCGGCTACTACAATGAGCAGTTCTTC,CASSPTTSGYYNEQFF
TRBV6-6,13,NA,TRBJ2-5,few,TGTGCCAGCAGTTACCAGGGCAAAGAGACCCAGTACTTC,CASSYQGKETQYF
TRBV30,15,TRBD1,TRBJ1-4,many,TGTGCCTGGAGTGTAACGTGGACAGGGAATGAAAAACTGTTTTTT,CAWSVTWTGNEKLFF
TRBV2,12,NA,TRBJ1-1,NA,TGTGCCAGGAGGAATCCGGGGGGGGAAGCTTTCTTT,CARRNPGGEAFF
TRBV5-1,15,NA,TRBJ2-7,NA,TGCGCCAGCAGCACCAGGGGATCTCCTACCTACGAGCAGTACTTC,CASSTRGSPTYEQYF
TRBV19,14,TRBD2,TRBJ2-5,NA,TGTGCCAGTAGTCCGTGGGGGGGTTTGGAGACCCAGTACTTC,CASSPWGGLETQYF
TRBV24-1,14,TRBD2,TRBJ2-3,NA,TGTGCCACCAGTGAACGGATAGCGGGGTATACGCAGTATTTT,CATSERIAGYTQYF
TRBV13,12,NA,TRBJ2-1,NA,TGTGCCAGCAGCTTAGCCCGGAATGAGCAGTTCTTC,CASSLARNEQFF
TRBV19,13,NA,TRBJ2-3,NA,TGTGCCAGTAGTACAGGGCCTCCAGATACGCAGTATTTT,CASSTGPPDTQYF
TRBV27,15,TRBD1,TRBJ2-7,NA,TGTGCCAGCAGCCTAACCGGGACAGGGGGTAGCGAGCAGTACTTC,CASSLTGTGGSEQYF
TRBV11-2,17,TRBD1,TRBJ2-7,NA,TGTGCCAGCAGCTCCAGACCGGGACAGGGTTCCTCCTACGAGCAGTACTTC,CASSSRPGQGSSYEQYF
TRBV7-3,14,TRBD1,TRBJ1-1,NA,TGTGCCAGCAGCTTGGTTGCCAGGGGGTCTGAAGCTTTCTTT,CASSLVARGSEAFF